Following are 30 T cell receptor beta chains from one sample sequenced in a study of T cells in Graves' hyperthyroidism and ophthalmopathy. Authors of the study amplified TCR beta CDR3 regions from RNA transcripts. In the first-round RT-PCR of the TCR CDR3, the HTBI primer set was used. TCRdb reprocessed the multiplex PCR reads with MiXCR, giving one entry per CDR3 protein. The sample contains over 300,000 distinct CDR3 sequences, around 13% of which appear only once. Specimen: blood. All receptors derive from a woman aged 40 to 50 with Graves' ophthalmopathy.

This clonotype was seen at least ten times. V gene TRBV28 combines with J gene TRBJ2-7, with TRBD1 matching over 7 bases. The length of the CDR3 is 15 residues. Germline V CDR1 and CDR2: MDHEN, SYDVKM. Losses at the gene ends were 3 bases for V and 6 bases for J; bases not matched to a gene: 11. The CDR3 reads CASSFRQGIRPEQYF. CDR3 DNA: TGTGCCAGCAGTTTCAGACAGGGCATCCGCCCCGAGCAGTACTTC.

The genes are TRBV20-1 and TRBJ2-2; 9 bases line up with TRBD2. The junction had 2 bases not matched to a gene; V was cut back by 3 bases and J by 6 bases. Germline V gene sequence: CDR1 DFQATT, CDR2 SNEGSKA (reference sequence). CDR3 size: 13 residues. CDR3 region: CSARREGAGELFF. The DNA for the CDR3 is TGCAGTGCTAGGCGGGAGGGGGCCGGGGAGCTGTTTTTT.

Many counts were recorded for this clonotype. Here the CDR3 DNA reads TGCAGTGCTAGGGGAGGACTAGCGAACTCCTACGAGCAGTACTTC. This translates into CSARGGLANSYEQYF. V and J are TRBV20-1 and TRBJ2-7; 9 nucleotides match TRBD2. The J segment lost 0 bases and the V segment lost 3 bases, leaving 6 bases of the junction unmatched. The CDR3 extends over 15 amino acids. CDR1 and CDR2 (germline): DFQATT, SNEGSKA (reference sequence).

This clonotype has a handful of counts. The chain is built from TRBV29-1 and TRBJ2-2, with a tentative D call TRBD2 (5 bases). Trimming removed 5 bases at V and 4 bases at J, with 17 bases between. Germline CDR1 is SQVTM and CDR2 is ANQGSEA. The CDR3 consists of 15 residues. CDR3 DNA sequence: TGCAGCGTTAAGGCGGGCAGCCCGATCACCGGGGAGCTGTTTTTT. Amino acids: CSVKAGSPITGELFF.

In DNA, the CDR3 is TGTGCCAACTTGAAACTAGCGGGCTCCTACAATGAGCAGTTCTTC. Amino acid sequence: CANLKLAGSYNEQFF. V is TRBV6-4 and J is TRBJ2-1; 9 bases fit TRBD2. The CDR3 contains 15 residues. The J segment lost 0 bases and the V segment lost 10 bases, leaving 7 bases of the junction unmatched. Germline V lookup: CDR1 MRHNA, CDR2 SNTAGT.

This clonotype was found many times. This sequence joins TRBV28 and TRBJ2-7, with D possibly matching TRBD2 (7 bases). Germline V gene data show CDR1 as MDHEN and CDR2 as SYDVKM. The germline V and J ends were trimmed by 10 bases and 2 bases, with 18 bases remaining between them. This CDR3 is 14 amino acids long. The CDR3 DNA is TGTGCCACCATTCCCGGCGGGGGCCCCTACGAGCAGTACTTC. This sequence encodes CATIPGGGPYEQYF.

This clonotype was recorded at least ten times. The V call is TRBV10-3, the J call TRBJ1-1; tentative D call: TRBD1 (6 bases). V was trimmed by 10 bases and J by 3 bases, leaving 15 bases between them. Germline V gene data show CDR1 as ENHRY and CDR2 as SYGVKD. The CDR3 has 13 residues. The CDR3 loop reads CATLRGQDTEAFF. The CDR3 region has the DNA TGTGCCACCCTGCGGGGGCAGGACACTGAAGCTTTCTTT.

The rearrangement joins TRBV9 to TRBJ2-1, with 8 bases lining up with TRBD2. The CDR3 is 16 amino acids. CDR1 SGDLS and CDR2 YYNGEE come from the germline V gene. V gave up 0 bases and J gave up 2 bases; unmatched junction bases: 4. The DNA of the CDR3 is TGTGCCAGCAGCGTAGAAGCGGGAGTTGCCTACAATGAGCAGTTCTTC. Its protein is CASSVEAGVAYNEQFF.

This clonotype showed up many times. The V gene is TRBV6-1, the J gene TRBJ2-7; TRBD1 matches at 9 bases. The V and J ends lost 9 bases and 6 bases, in that order; junction bases with no gene match: 15. The CDR3 is 15 residues long. In germline, CDR1 is MNHNS, CDR2 SASEGT. CDR3 nucleotide sequence: TGTGCCAGTAGCTTCCATCCGGGACAGGGAAGCGAGCAGTACTTC. Its translation is CASSFHPGQGSEQYF.

The J gene is TRBJ2-7, the V gene TRBV20-1, with D perhaps TRBD2 (6 bases). The V gene's germline CDR1 is DFQATT and CDR2 SNEGSKA (reference sequence). The CDR3 has 14 residues. Trimming took 6 bases from V and 5 from J, leaving 20 bases between them. CDR3 region: CSALHPLASHEQYF. CDR3 coding DNA: TGCAGTGCCCTCCACCCTCTAGCGAGCCACGAGCAGTACTTC.

This clonotype was seen ten or more times. The chain carries TRBV5-6 and TRBJ1-1; maybe TRBD1 (6 bases). The CDR3 totals 14 residues. Trimming left V 2 bases short and J 1 base short, with 9 bases between. Germline V gives CDR1 SGHDT, CDR2 YYEEEE. This CDR3 is CASSLEGGNTEAFF. The CDR3 DNA follows: TGTGCCAGCAGCTTAGAGGGGGGGAACACTGAAGCTTTCTTT.

This clonotype was detected ten times or more. The chain recombines TRBV3-1 with TRBJ1-3; TRBD1 is a possible D gene (6 bases). The CDR3 length is 14 residues. Trimming left V 3 bases short and J 3 bases short, with 9 bases between. In germline, CDR1 is LGHDT, CDR2 YNNKEL (reference sequence). The DNA of the CDR3 is TGTGCCAGCAGCCACGGACAGAATGGAAACACCATATATTTT. This sequence encodes CASSHGQNGNTIYF.

This clonotype was observed many times. J is TRBJ2-7 and V is TRBV4-1, with 7 bases matching TRBD1. V shed 1 base and J 5 bases; nucleotides not matched to a gene: 20. Germline values: CDR1 MGHRA, CDR2 YSYEKL. The length of the CDR3 is 19 residues. The CDR3 DNA reads TGCGCCAGCAGCCAAGGGGACAGTTTTAGCTCAAACGCCAGAAACGAGCAGTACTTC. Protein product: CASSQGDSFSSNARNEQYF.

The chain employs TRBV7-6 and TRBJ1-3; D is undetermined. This CDR3 contains 18 residues. CDR1 is SGHVS, CDR2 FNYEAQ, per germline. Trimming left V 5 bases short and J 2 bases short, with 22 bases between. This CDR3 is CASSPKTSLGWAGNTIYF. The CDR3, as DNA: TGTGCCAGCAGCCCCAAAACCTCGTTGGGTTGGGCTGGAAACACCATATATTTT.

In its sample, this clonotype was seen many times. The V and J genes are TRBV2 and TRBJ2-1, with 8 bases fitting TRBD1. The V and J ends lost 5 bases and 15 bases, in that order; junction bases with no gene match: 6. Germline loops: CDR1 SNHLY, CDR2 FYNNEI. The CDR3 length is 11 residues. CDR3 bases: TGTGCCAGCAGTCCTAGACAGGGGCCGTTCTTC. This translates into CASSPRQGPFF.

Many counts were recorded for this clonotype. V usage is TRBV3-1 and J usage is TRBJ1-1, with D unresolved. CDR3 size: 13 residues. V dropped 2 bases and J dropped 1 base, with 5 bases sitting between them. Germline loops: CDR1 LGHDT, CDR2 YNNKEL (reference sequence). CDR3 region: CASSQLRNTEAFF. In DNA form, the CDR3 reads TGTGCCAGCAGCCAACTAAGGAACACTGAAGCTTTCTTT.

The gene calls are TRBV5-1 and TRBJ1-5; D gene ambiguous. The ends were cut back, 4 bases at V and 5 bases at J, with 10 bases in the middle. The CDR3 spans 13 residues. The germline gives CDR1 SGHRS, CDR2 YFSETQ. CDR3 nucleotides: TGCGCCAGCAGCCTGGACGGAGATCAGCCCCAGCATTTT. This encodes CASSLDGDQPQHF.

This clonotype was seen a handful of times. This chain links TRBV29-1 with TRBJ2-7; TRBD2 agrees at 13 bases. The ends lost 0 bases at V and 9 bases at J; junction bases unmatched: 2. CDR3 length equals 13 residues. In germline, CDR1 is SQVTM, CDR2 ANQGSEA. CDR3 DNA sequence: TGCAGCGTTGAAGAGACTAGCGGGAGGTTGCAGTACTTC. It is translated as CSVEETSGRLQYF.

There are many counts of this clonotype. V and J are TRBV28 and TRBJ2-7, with 8 bases aligning to TRBD1. Germline V gene sequence: CDR1 MDHEN, CDR2 SYDVKM. J lost 2 bases, V lost 5 bases, and 8 bases had no gene match. There are 15 residues in the CDR3. The chain's CDR3 is CASSHTTGGTYEQYF. CDR3 nucleotide sequence: TGTGCCAGCAGTCATACTACAGGGGGAACCTACGAGCAGTACTTC.

The rearrangement joins TRBV7-9 to TRBJ1-2; TRBD1 matches 7 bases. Germline CDR1 SEHNR, CDR2 FQNEAQ (reference sequence). The V and J ends lost 5 bases and 6 bases, in that order; junction bases with no gene match: 3. This CDR3 region has 12 residues. This CDR3 reads CASSQGGHGYTF. CDR3 in DNA: TGTGCCAGCAGCCAGGGGGGCCATGGCTACACCTTC.

This clonotype turned up a few times. The chain links TRBV27 to TRBJ1-2; possibly TRBD1 for D (6 bases). The CDR3 contains 15 residues. Germline V gene lookup returns CDR1 MNHEY and CDR2 SMNVEV (reference sequence). Trimming left V 0 bases short and J 8 bases short, with 16 bases between. The CDR3 DNA reads as TGTGCCAGCAGTTTATCGCAGGGGCGGTTTGGCGGCTACACCTTC. Its translation: CASSLSQGRFGGYTF.

The V gene is TRBV20-1, the J gene TRBJ2-3; D is possibly TRBD1 (6 bases). This CDR3 comprises 14 residues. From germline, CDR1 is DFQATT and CDR2 SNEGSKA (reference sequence). V gave up 5 bases and J gave up 3 bases, with 15 bases separating them. The CDR3 DNA is TGCAGTGCTTCCCGGGACAACCCAACAGATACGCAGTATTTT. Translated: CSASRDNPTDTQYF.

This clonotype was recorded at least ten times. V gene TRBV6-1 combines with J gene TRBJ2-1; maybe TRBD1 (6 bases). This CDR3 spans 14 amino acids. CDR1 and CDR2 from the germline V gene are MNHNS and SASEGT. Trimming took off 2 bases at V and 4 bases at J, with 9 bases between the two ends. This chain's CDR3 is CASSENQGYNEQFF. The CDR3 coding sequence is TGTGCCAGCAGTGAAAACCAGGGGTACAATGAGCAGTTCTTC.

This clonotype has ten or more counts. The genes are TRBV19 and TRBJ2-1, with TRBD1 matching 9 bases. With V trimmed by 5 bases and J by 8 bases, 10 bases remained unmatched. Germline loops: CDR1 LNHDA, CDR2 SQIVND (reference sequence). The CDR3 is 15 residues long. CDR3 amino acids: CASSFYRGRIDEQFF. CDR3 nucleotides: TGTGCCAGTAGTTTCTACAGGGGGCGCATCGATGAGCAGTTCTTC.

In this sample, this clonotype turned up a few times. A much larger clonotype is one base distant, so this may be a read error. The missing conserved phenylalanine or tryptophan at the end of this CDR3 makes a read error likely. CDR3 residues: CASSLVPRVDTEAFL. The DNA for the CDR3 is TGCGCCAGCAGCTTGGTACCCAGGGTGGACACTGAAGCTTTCCTT. The V call is TRBV5-1, the J call TRBJ1-1; D possibly corresponds to TRBD1 (5 bases). In germline, CDR1 is SGHRS, CDR2 YFSETQ. The CDR3 length is 15 residues. V lost 0 bases and J lost 3, with 12 bases in between.

This clonotype has just a few counts. J is TRBJ1-2 and V is TRBV27; D is ambiguous. The CDR3 sequence is 13 residues long. Germline values: CDR1 MNHEY, CDR2 SMNVEV (reference sequence). V was clipped by 5 bases and J by 5 bases, with 12 bases between them. The chain's CDR3 is CASSLGLHYGYTF. CDR3 DNA: TGTGCCAGCAGTCTGGGTCTCCATTATGGCTACACCTTC.

The sample holds many counts of this clonotype. V usage is TRBV6-5 and J usage is TRBJ2-1; 9 bases line up with TRBD2. The V segment lost 0 bases and the J segment 3 bases; nucleotides outside the gene matches: 3. CDR1 is MNHEY and CDR2 is SVGAGI in the germline V gene. The CDR3 has 16 amino acids. This CDR3 reads CASSYSAGGSYNEQFF. Written as DNA, the CDR3 is TGTGCCAGCAGTTACTCCGCGGGGGGGAGCTACAATGAGCAGTTCTTC.

Comment on this clonotype: The germline gene is not matched at one end of the junction; a read error may be the cause. Here the CDR3 reads CASSIRTGSLYEQCF. DNA for the CDR3: TGTGCCAGTAGTATCCGGACAGGTTCGTTGTACGAGCAGTGCTTC. This chain joins TRBV19 and TRBJ2-7; TRBD1 agrees at 7 bases. Germline CDR1 and CDR2: LNHDA and SQIVND (reference sequence). The CDR3 consists of 15 residues.

There are a few counts of this clonotype. This sequence joins TRBV6-2 or TRBV6-3 and TRBJ2-2; D is undetermined. V was clipped by 2 bases and J by 4 bases, with 2 bases between them. CDR1 is MNHEY, CDR2 SVGEGT, per germline. The length of the CDR3 is 12 residues. The CDR3 protein is CASSYLTGELFF. CDR3 DNA sequence: TGTGCCAGCAGTTACCTCACCGGGGAGCTGTTTTTT.

The table lists this clonotype with many counts. The V call is TRBV25-1, the J call TRBJ2-3; no definite D call. Germline V gene data show CDR1 as MGHDK and CDR2 as SYGVNS. V lost 5 bases and J lost 3, with 12 bases in between. This CDR3 is 14 amino acids long. CDR3 sequence: CASSYRSGTDTQYF. The CDR3 DNA reads as TGTGCCAGCAGTTATCGAAGTGGTACAGATACGCAGTATTTT.